This T cell receptor beta chain was captured by sequencing in a study of cytotoxic CD8 clonotypes in ibrutinib-treated CLL. Investigators sought sequencing depths of between 1 in 200,000 and 1 in 1 million T cells. Assay used: immunoSEQ multiplex PCR; TCRdb lists only in-frame clones, some missing. Of some 130,000 clones in the sample, around 85% are singletons; the top ten hold about 1.9%. Trimming took 3 bases from V and 0 from J, leaving 11 bases between them. CDR1 is SGHRS, CDR2 YFSETQ, per germline. The CDR3 extends over 15 amino acids. The chain couples TRBV5-1 to TRBJ2-3, with TRBD1 as a possible D gene (5 bases). The sample consisted of PBMCs, taken after 24 months of ibrutinib treatment. This receptor was taken from a human donor with chronic lymphocytic leukemia. CDR3 coding DNA: TGCGCCAGCAGCTCCGAGACAGCTAGCACAGATACGCAGTATTTT. It encodes CASSSETASTDTQYF.